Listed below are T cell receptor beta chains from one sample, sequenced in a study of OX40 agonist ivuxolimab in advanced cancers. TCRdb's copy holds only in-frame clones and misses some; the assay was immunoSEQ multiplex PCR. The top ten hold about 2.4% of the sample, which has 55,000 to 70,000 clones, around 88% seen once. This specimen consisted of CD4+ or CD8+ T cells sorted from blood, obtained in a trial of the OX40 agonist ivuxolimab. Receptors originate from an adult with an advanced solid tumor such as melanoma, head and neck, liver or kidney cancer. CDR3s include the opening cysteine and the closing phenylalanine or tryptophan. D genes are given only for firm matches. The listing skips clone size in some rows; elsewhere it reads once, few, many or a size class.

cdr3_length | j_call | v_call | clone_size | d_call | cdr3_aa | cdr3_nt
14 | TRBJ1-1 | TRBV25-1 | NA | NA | CASSFPGENTEAFF | TGTGCCAGCAGTTTTCCGGGAGAGAACACTGAAGCTTTCTTT
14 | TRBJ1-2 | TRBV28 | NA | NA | CASTTGPGDYGYTF | TGTGCCAGCACTACAGGGCCCGGGGACTATGGCTACACCTTC
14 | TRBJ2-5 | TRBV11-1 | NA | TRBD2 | CASSLGLAGKTQYF | TGTGCCAGCAGCTTAGGACTAGCGGGCAAGACCCAGTACTTC
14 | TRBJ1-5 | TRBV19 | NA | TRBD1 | CASQGANGHQPQHF | TGTGCCAGTCAGGGGGCCAACGGGCATCAGCCCCAGCATTTT
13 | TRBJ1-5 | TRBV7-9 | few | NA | CASSFGANQPQHF | TGTGCCAGCAGCTTTGGGGCTAATCAGCCCCAGCATTTT
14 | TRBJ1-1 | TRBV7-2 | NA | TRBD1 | CASSLAQGGTEAFF | TGTGCCAGCAGCTTAGCCCAGGGGGGCACTGAAGCTTTCTTT
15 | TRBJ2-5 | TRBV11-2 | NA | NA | CATTGGGGSQETQYF | TGTGCCACCACCGGAGGAGGCGGATCCCAAGAGACCCAGTACTTC
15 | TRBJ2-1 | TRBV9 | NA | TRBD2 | CASSTSGGLYNEQFF | TGTGCCAGCAGCACTAGCGGGGGACTCTACAATGAGCAGTTCTTC
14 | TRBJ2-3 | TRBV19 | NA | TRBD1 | CASSMTGNTDTQYF | TGTGCCAGTAGTATGACAGGGAACACAGATACGCAGTATTTT
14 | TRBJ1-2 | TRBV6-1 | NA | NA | CASSDFGNSGGYTF | TGTGCCAGCAGTGATTTTGGGAATTCAGGTGGCTACACCTTC
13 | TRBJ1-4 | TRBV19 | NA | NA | CASSNRENEKLFF | TGTGCCAGTAGCAACAGGGAAAATGAAAAACTGTTTTTT
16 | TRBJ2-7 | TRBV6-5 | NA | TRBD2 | CASSYMGGGSSGEQYF | TGTGCCAGCAGTTACATGGGCGGGGGGTCTTCTGGTGAGCAGTACTTC
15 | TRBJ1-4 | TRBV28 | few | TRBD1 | CASSSLDRGNEKLFF | TGTGCCAGCAGTTCCCTCGACAGGGGGAATGAAAAACTGTTTTTT
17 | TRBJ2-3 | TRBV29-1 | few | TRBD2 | CSVERTSGGASTDTQYF | TGCAGCGTTGAAAGGACTAGCGGGGGGGCCAGCACAGATACGCAGTATTTT
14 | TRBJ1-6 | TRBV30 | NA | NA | CAWRWGGYNSPLHF | TGTGCCTGGAGATGGGGGGGCTATAATTCACCCCTCCACTTT
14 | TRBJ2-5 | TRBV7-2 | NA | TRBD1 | CASSQGQGLETQYF | TGTGCCAGCAGCCAAGGACAGGGTTTGGAGACCCAGTACTTC
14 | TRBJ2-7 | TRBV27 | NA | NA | CASSLTPRSYEQYF | TGTGCCAGCAGTTTAACCCCGAGGTCCTACGAGCAGTACTTC
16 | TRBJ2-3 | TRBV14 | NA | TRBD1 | CASSHGGQGNTDTQYF | TGTGCCAGCAGCCATGGCGGACAGGGAAACACAGATACGCAGTATTTT
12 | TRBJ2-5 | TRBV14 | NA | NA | CASSQGSGTWDF | TGTGCCAGCAGCCAAGGATCCGGGACATGGGACTTC
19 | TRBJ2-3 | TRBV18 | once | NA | CASSPTPIGQTPSTDTQYF | TGTGCCAGCTCACCAACTCCTATAGGCCAGACGCCTAGCACAGATACGCAGTATTTT
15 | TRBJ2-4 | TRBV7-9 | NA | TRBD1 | CASSRSQGIVNIQYF | TGTGCCAGCAGCCGTTCACAGGGGATAGTGAACATTCAGTACTTC
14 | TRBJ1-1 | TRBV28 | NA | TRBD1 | CASSPGQEDTEAFF | TGTGCCAGCAGTCCCGGACAGGAAGACACTGAAGCTTTCTTT
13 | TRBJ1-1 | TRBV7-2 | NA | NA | CASRPGLNTEAFF | TGTGCCAGCAGACCAGGGTTAAACACTGAAGCTTTCTTT
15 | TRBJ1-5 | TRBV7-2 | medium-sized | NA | CASSLYGAANQPQHF | TGTGCCAGCAGCTTATACGGAGCCGCAAATCAGCCCCAGCATTTT
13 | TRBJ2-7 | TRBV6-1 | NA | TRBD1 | CASGGDRGYEQYF | TGTGCCAGCGGTGGGGACAGGGGTTACGAGCAGTACTTC